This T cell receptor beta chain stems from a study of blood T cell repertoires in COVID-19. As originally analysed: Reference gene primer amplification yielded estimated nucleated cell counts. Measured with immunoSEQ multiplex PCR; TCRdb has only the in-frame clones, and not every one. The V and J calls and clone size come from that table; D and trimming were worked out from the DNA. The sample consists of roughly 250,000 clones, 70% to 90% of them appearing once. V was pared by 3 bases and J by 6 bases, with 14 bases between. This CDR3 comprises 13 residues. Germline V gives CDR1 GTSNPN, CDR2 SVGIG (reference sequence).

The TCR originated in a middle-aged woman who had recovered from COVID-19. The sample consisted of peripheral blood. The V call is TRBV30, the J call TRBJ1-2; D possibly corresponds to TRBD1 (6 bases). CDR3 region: CAWRSAGVNGYTF. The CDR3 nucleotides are TGTGCCTGGAGGTCGGCAGGGGTAAATGGCTACACCTTC.